The T cell receptor (beta chain) described here comes from a study of T-cell memory formation after mild COVID-19. Study-wide points: In second-wave clones peaking day 37, SARS-CoV-2 specificity remained unconfirmed. The main location of contracting CD4+ clones was CM and EM, and that of contracting CD8+ clones was EMRA. The study found balanced CD4/CD8 in clones contracting day 15 to 85 and a CD4+ lean in later expanders.

The 5'RACE method, run with constant-segment primers, produced TCR alpha and TCR beta cDNA libraries (carrying sample barcodes and UMIs). TCRdb used MiXCR to reprocess the 5' RACE reads, holding one entry per CDR3 protein. The sample carries around 150,000 distinct CDR3 sequences, roughly 28% recorded once. The sample holds a few counts of this clonotype. The antigen is unknown. The sequence came from an adult woman who had mild COVID-19 (a few samples of this study predate the infection). Cell type and time point are not known. Sequenced input: PBMCs or a T cell subset sorted from them (not recorded which).

As DNA, the CDR3 is TGCAGTGCCCCATACAGGCGGGACAGGGTTGACAATGAGCAGTTCTTC. It encodes CSAPYRRDRVDNEQFF. The chain recombines TRBV20-1 with TRBJ2-1; 9 bases match TRBD1. The CDR3 is 16 amino acids. The J segment lost 5 bases and the V segment lost 6 bases, leaving 14 bases of the junction unmatched. Germline V gene sequence: CDR1 DFQATT, CDR2 SNEGSKA (reference sequence).